This TCR beta chain was captured in a study of blood T cells in healthy people across ages. They isolated at least 7 million PBMCs from each sample. Then a second PCR, running roughly 7 to 11 cycles, was carried out with a sample-barcoded 5' primer and a J-beta primer mix. MiXCR, applied by TCRdb to the 5' RACE reads, yields one record per CDR3 protein. The sample consists of some 900,000 distinct CDR3 sequences, roughly 43% of them appearing once. Germline V gene sequence: CDR1 MNHEY, CDR2 SVGEGT. This CDR3 has 18 amino acids. The source material was blood. The sequence was collected from a man in his thirties or forties in good health. The genes are TRBV6-2 or TRBV6-3 and TRBJ2-1; D gene uncertain. The DNA end is more similar to TRBJ2-7, so the J call may be wrong. Written as DNA, the CDR3 is TGTGCCAGCAGTTACCCTACGGACCCCCCGAGCTCCTACAATGAGCAGTACTTC. It encodes CASSYPTDPPSSYNEQYF.